This is a list of T cell receptor beta chains from one sample in a study of T cell changes during pregnancy in multiple sclerosis. Produced via immunoSEQ multiplex PCR; TCRdb's table is partial and in-frame only. The table records about 61,000 clones, roughly 90% of them present only once. This specimen consisted of peripheral blood, obtained in the first trimester of pregnancy. The receptors here all came from a female donor with multiple sclerosis, enrolled in a pregnancy study. CDR3s include the opening cysteine and the closing phenylalanine or tryptophan.

V: TRBV2
CDR3: CATGQLYEQYF

V: TRBV25-1
CDR3: CASSEGPRVDGYTF

V: TRBV29-1
CDR3: CSVESAGGNAGDEQFF

V: TRBV6-5
CDR3: CASSYSTGGFADTQYF

V: TRBV11-2
CDR3: CASSLSAVSYNEQFF

V: TRBV5-1
CDR3: CASSLRQARGRVYGYTF

V: TRBV25-1
CDR3: CASTIAGATGELFF

V: TRBV20-1
CDR3: CSASFGDTQYF

V: TRBV6-4
CDR3: CASSELAGSSYEQYF

V: TRBV6-4
CDR3: CASRRQGGTEAFF

V: TRBV5-4
CDR3: CASSFEANTEAFF

V: TRBV19
CDR3: CASSPRGGTRNEKLFF

V: TRBV5-6
CDR3: CASRPFRTALMNTEAFF

V: TRBV30
CDR3: CAWSVDDTGQPQHF

V: TRBV2
CDR3: CASRTKAGQETQYF

V: TRBV11-3
CDR3: CASSSGTGSTEAFF

V: TRBV6-5
CDR3: CASSYSGGRVGNEQFF

V: TRBV9
CDR3: CASSGGQVKTQYF

V: TRBV11-2
CDR3: CASSLVNRGRRDEQFF

V: TRBV19
CDR3: CASSTLPGAGAFF

V: TRBV30
CDR3: CAWSVQTGGVDTQYF

V: TRBV19
CDR3: CASSIPGQGTYTEAFF

V: TRBV5-1
CDR3: CASSLANGNGANVLTF

V: TRBV14
CDR3: CASSQDRGTSGRGDTQYF

V: TRBV10-3
CDR3: CATTSVGAYGYTF

V: TRBV6-5
CDR3: CASSRGQGYEQYF

V: TRBV7-3
CDR3: CASSLPYEQYF

V: TRBV2
CDR3: CASSEALATDTQYF